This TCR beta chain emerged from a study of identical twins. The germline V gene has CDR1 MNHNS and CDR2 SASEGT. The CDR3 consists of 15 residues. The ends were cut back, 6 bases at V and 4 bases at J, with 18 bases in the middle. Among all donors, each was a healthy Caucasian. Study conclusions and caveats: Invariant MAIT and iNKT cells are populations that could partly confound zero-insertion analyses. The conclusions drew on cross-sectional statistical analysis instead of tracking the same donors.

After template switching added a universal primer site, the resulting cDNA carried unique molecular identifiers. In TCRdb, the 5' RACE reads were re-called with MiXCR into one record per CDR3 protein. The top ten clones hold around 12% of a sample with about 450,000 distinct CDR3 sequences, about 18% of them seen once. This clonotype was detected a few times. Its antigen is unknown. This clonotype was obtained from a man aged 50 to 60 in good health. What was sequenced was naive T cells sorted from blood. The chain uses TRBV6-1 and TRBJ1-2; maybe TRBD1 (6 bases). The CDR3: CASRQGQGVGYGYTF. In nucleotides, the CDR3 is TGTGCCAGCAGACAGGGACAAGGGGTTGGCTATGGCTACACCTTC.